This section outlines one T cell receptor beta chain sequence together with its context. Its specificity is not known. Naivety among CD8 cells was defined by CD45RO negativity and positive CCR7 selection, thereby excluding terminally differentiated effector memory CD45RA+ cells. V was shortened by 7 bases and J by 4 bases, with 16 bases between the two germline ends. CDR3 length equals 15 residues. Germline V gene sequence: CDR1 KGHSH, CDR2 LQKENI. Replicate PCRs for sorted subsets used approximately 190 ng DNA; this equaled 25,000 to 30,000 T cell genomes. Here immunoSEQ multiplex PCR was the method, and the copy in TCRdb shows in-frame clones only, minus some. The sample lists hundreds of thousands of clones, 95% to 97% occurring once. This sample stems from a study of shared clonotypes between healthy human individuals. Whole-study results and caveats: Non-shared clonotypes showed lower generation probabilities than clonotypes common to all four donors. Generally, naive subsets came out with larger estimated richness than memory subsets.

Sequencing was performed on naive CD8+ T cells sorted from blood. The sequence was collected from a young man in good health. The V and J genes are TRBV18 and TRBJ2-2; a weak D match, TRBD2 (5 bases). CDR3 in DNA: TGTGCCAGCTTCAATAGCGCCCGAGGCACCGGGGAGCTGTTTTTT. It yields the protein CASFNSARGTGELFF.